Sequencing of this TCR beta chain was carried out in a study of beta chain features in type 1 diabetes (dated by TCRdb to between 2017 and 2018). Study-wide context: Mean age, gender distribution, total cell number and subset yield were not different between patients and healthy donors. Whereas all 30 or so donors provided naive and central memory subsets, regulatory and stem cell-like memory subsets were isolated from just 8 patients and roughly eight healthy donors. A total of approximately 100 million sorted cells were examined across all samples, and the number of cells per subset was strongly correlated with RNA yield. The study compared TCRB repertoires of sorted circulating CD4+ T cell subsets between recently diagnosed type 1 diabetes patients and matched healthy donors.

General conclusions and limits of the study: PCR may preferentially amplify shorter templates, but because patient and control samples were amplified and corrected together, any resulting skew would affect both groups equally. Naive, central memory and regulatory TCRB repertoires appeared to be more alike among patients than among healthy donors. Because cDNA was sequenced instead of genomic DNA, activated cells with high expression could be over-represented, although the groups did not differ in activation or CD3 levels. At VDJ recombination sites, type 1 diabetes patients had fewer insertions and more deleted nucleotides, which implies abnormalities in thymic rearrangement. In all four CD4+ subsets, TCRB CDR3 length was moderately but significantly shorter in type 1 diabetes patients. Because small numbers of individuals were included in the HLA sub-analyses, any influence of HLA type on TCRB rearrangement was left unresolved.

The High Capacity cDNA Reverse Transcription Kit was used to reverse transcribe all of the isolated RNA, meaning that expressed TCRB transcripts were what got sequenced. Deep immunoSEQ sequencing was applied to naive, central memory and regulatory T cell samples, giving an average of around 3.4 million total reads per sample. Sorted cells were lysed in RLT buffer and RNA was extracted with DNase-treated RNeasy Micro or Mini kits, depending on cell number. To prevent cross-contamination, every cell subset was processed on its own, while patient and healthy donor samples were processed together. Using the immunoSEQ multiplex PCR, TCRB sequences were amplified from cDNA into 87-bp fragments spanning the CDR3 region. Sequencing of the amplicons was done on the Illumina HiSeq platform. As for the original processing: Synthetic template baselines were used to correct PCR bias computationally, reads within Hamming distance 2 were collapsed together, and singletons that could not be merged were discarded. Reads were aligned against IMGT to assign V, D and J genes, CDR3 length and insertions or deletions at six rearrangement sites. Within each subset, clonotype counts were normalized to sorted cell number, and only after that were true diversity and Gini coefficients computed with the tcR R package. The overlap coefficient, calculated on TCRB nucleotide sequences, was used to quantify repertoire sharing. Not all clones reach the TCRdb copy of this immuneACCESS table, which keeps in-frame sequences only. Checked studies attribute under half of the gap to unresolved V genes and leave the rest unexplained. The DNA gave D and trimming, while V, J and clone size come from that table. This sample holds some 110,000 clones; around 15% were observed only once. The ten largest clones add up to about 2.1% of the sample.

A single peripheral blood draw of around 0.11 L on average was collected from each donor into heparinised tubes. A BD FACSAria II and a panel including CD45RO, CCR7, CD25, CD127, CD95 and CD27 were used to sort naive, central memory, regulatory and stem cell-like memory CD4+ T cells. Purity was above 98% for every sorted population. Right away, PBMCs were isolated by Lymphoprep density gradient centrifugation and were stained directly, with no culture step. So that batch effects would be minimized, each experiment stained and sorted samples in pairs, pairing one healthy donor with one patient. The table lists this clone with a few counts. Its specific antigen is unknown. Base quality data are lacking; no much larger clone is found one base away. Unmatched junction bases come to 9, with V trimmed by 5 bases and J by 5 bases. There are 17 amino acids in the CDR3, from cysteine to phenylalanine inclusive. Only the CDR3 DNA is retained, 51 bases long and in frame from the first base. The germline V gene (reference sequence) sets CDR1 to SEHNR and CDR2 to FQNEAQ.

This clonotype was sampled from a man aged 30 to 45 with type 1 diabetes. Recombination connected TRBV7-9 to TRBJ1-6; TRBD1 fits 10 bases in the junction. The sequencing input was central memory CD4+ T cells from blood. The CDR3 protein is CASSPTTGGYNNSPLHF. At the DNA level, the sequence is TGTGCCAGCAGCCCGACGACAGGGGGCTACAATAATTCACCCCTCCACTTT.